This entry lists 31 T cell receptor beta chains sequenced from one sample in a study of regulatory T cells in long-lasting Graves disease. In building TCR beta libraries, iRepertoire HTBI primers were used together with Arm-PCR of CDR3 regions. MiXCR was run by TCRdb on the multiplex PCR reads, yielding one entry per CDR3 protein. The sample has over 400,000 distinct CDR3 sequences; 11% to 15% are singletons. The time point: newly diagnosed GD, antithyroid drugs for less than 3 months. The TCR library used RNA extracted from PBMCs. This sample also belongs to another study, concerning T cells in Graves' hyperthyroidism and ophthalmopathy.

This specimen consisted of peripheral blood mononuclear cells (PBMCs), obtained at new diagnosis, from a patient treated with antithyroid drugs. All receptors derive from a woman aged 45-59 years with Graves disease.

This clonotype came up many times. This chain uses TRBV2 with TRBJ2-3; D not resolved. This CDR3 region has 14 residues. CDR1 SNHLY and CDR2 FYNNEI come from the germline V gene. Trimming removed 4 bases at V and 3 bases at J, with 11 bases between. CDR3 region: CASSGGWGTDTQYF. CDR3 sequence (DNA): TGTGCCAGCAGTGGCGGTTGGGGTACAGATACGCAGTATTTT.

The J gene is TRBJ2-2, the V gene TRBV5-1; TRBD2 aligns across 9 bases. Germline assignment: CDR1 SGHRS and CDR2 YFSETQ. The V and J ends lost 4 bases and 5 bases, in that order; junction bases with no gene match: 9. CDR3 length equals 16 residues. CDR3 region: CASSPAAGGPTGELFF. Written as DNA, the CDR3 is TGCGCCAGCAGCCCCGCGGCGGGAGGGCCGACCGGGGAGCTGTTTTTT. Full variable domain (rest looked up from reference TRBV5-1 and TRBJ2-2): KAGVTQTPRYLIKTRGQQVTLSCSPISGHRSVSWYQQTPGQGLQFLFEYFSETQRNKGNFPGRFSGRQFSNSRSEMNVSTLELGDSALYLCASSPAAGGPTGELFFGEGSRLTVL.

The sample holds many counts of this clonotype. The rearrangement joins TRBV12-3 or TRBV12-4 to TRBJ1-5, with TRBD1 identical over 8 bases. The CDR3 sequence is 16 residues long. J was trimmed by 3 bases and V by 5 bases; bases with no gene match: 9. The CDR3 region is CASSPGQALINQPQHF. In nucleotides, the CDR3 is TGTGCCAGCAGTCCGGGACAGGCTTTGATCAATCAGCCCCAGCATTTT.

This clonotype occurred many times. The chain couples TRBV20-1 to TRBJ2-1; 9 bases fit TRBD2. CDR1 is DFQATT and CDR2 is SNEGSKA in the germline V gene (reference sequence). The CDR3 has 14 residues. J lost 5 bases, V lost 6 bases, and 8 bases had no gene match. The chain's CDR3 is CSATGLATDNEQFF. The DNA of the CDR3 is TGCAGTGCCACGGGACTAGCTACTGACAATGAGCAGTTCTTC.

Many counts were recorded for this clonotype. V and J are TRBV20-1 and TRBJ2-1, with TRBD2 matching over 13 bases. CDR1 and CDR2 from the germline V gene are DFQATT and SNEGSKA (reference sequence). CDR3 length: 15 amino acids. This CDR3 is CKALAGLAGAGGEFF. CDR3 DNA sequence: TGCAAGGCTTTAGCCGGACTAGCGGGAGCGGGAGGGGAGTTCTTC.

This clonotype was seen a handful of times. The chain carries TRBV7-9 and TRBJ2-5, with 8 nucleotides matching TRBD2. CDR1 and CDR2 from the germline V gene are SEHNR and FQNEAQ (reference sequence). After removal of 9 bases from V and 4 bases from J, the junction contained 1 base not matched to a gene. This CDR3 has 11 residues. CDR3 nucleotide sequence: TGTGCCAGTAGCGGGATAGAGACCCAGTACTTC. This encodes CASSGIETQYF.

This clonotype was found many times. The chain has TRBV9 and TRBJ2-3; no clear D. V was clipped by 4 bases and J by 2 bases, with 14 bases between them. Germline-derived CDR1 and CDR2 are SGDLS and YYNGEE. The CDR3 sequence is 15 residues long. The CDR3 spells CASSTSTGPTDTQYF. Written as DNA, the CDR3 is TGTGCCAGCAGCACATCTACCGGACCCACAGATACGCAGTATTTT.

This clonotype has a handful of counts. The chain carries TRBV5-1 and TRBJ1-5; a possible D gene is TRBD1 (6 bases). Germline V CDR1 and CDR2: SGHRS, YFSETQ. V was cut by 0 bases and J by 9 bases, with 16 bases left in between. The CDR3 has 15 residues. For the CDR3, the DNA is TGCGCCAGCAGCTTGGTGGGGGGGCAGAGCGGGCCCCAGCATTTT. This sequence encodes CASSLVGGQSGPQHF.

The V and J genes are TRBV19 and TRBJ2-7, with no clear D. With 3 bases removed from V and 2 bases from J, the gap between germline ends came to 11 bases. Germline V lookup: CDR1 LNHDA, CDR2 SQIVND (reference sequence). The length of the CDR3 is 14 residues. The CDR3 here is CASSMSGQAYEQYF. DNA for the CDR3: TGTGCCAGTAGTATGTCGGGCCAAGCCTACGAGCAGTACTTC.

The chain links TRBV24-1 to TRBJ2-1; D could derive from TRBD1 or TRBD2 (5 bases each). The germline V gene encodes CDR1 KGHDR and CDR2 SFDVKD. The CDR3 contains 15 residues. Between the trimmed V and J ends, which lost 0 bases and 8 bases, there was a span of 13 bases. This chain's CDR3 is CATSDLQDRGDEQFF. CDR3 bases: TGTGCCACCAGTGATTTGCAGGACCGAGGGGATGAGCAGTTCTTC.

The CDR3 sequence: CASSYSIGLWIRSPSYEQYF. The CDR3 DNA follows: TGTGCCAGCAGTTACTCGATTGGGTTGTGGATCCGGAGCCCTTCCTACGAGCAGTACTTC. The chain links TRBV6-6 to TRBJ2-7, with D hard to call. The V and J ends lost 0 bases and 1 base respectively, with 25 bases between them. This CDR3 comprises 20 residues. Germline CDR1 reads MNHNY; CDR2 reads SVGAGI (reference sequence).

Many counts were recorded for this clonotype. This rearrangement joins TRBV30 to TRBJ2-7; no firm D call. The CDR3 has 11 amino acids. Germline CDR1 and CDR2: GTSNPN and SVGIG (reference sequence). Trimming left V 5 bases short and J 0 bases short, with 5 bases between. The CDR3: CAWGISYEQYF. DNA for the CDR3: TGTGCCTGGGGAATCTCCTACGAGCAGTACTTC.

The gene calls are TRBV6-5 and TRBJ2-1, with D tentatively TRBD2 (5 bases). Germline-derived CDR1 and CDR2 are MNHEY and SVGAGI. V was trimmed by 0 bases and J by 14 bases, leaving 8 bases between them. CDR3 size: 11 residues. CDR3 protein: CASSYSGKEFF. The CDR3 DNA follows: TGTGCCAGCAGTTACTCCGGGAAGGAGTTCTTC.

The chain recombines TRBV5-1 with TRBJ1-2, with 9 nucleotides matching TRBD1. Germline lookup yields CDR1 SGHRS and CDR2 YFSETQ. V shed 4 bases and J 9 bases; nucleotides not matched to a gene: 7. The CDR3 sequence is 13 residues long. The CDR3 DNA is TGCGCCAGCAGCGCGGGACAGGGAGTAAGCTACACCTTC. Residues: CASSAGQGVSYTF. Based on the CDR3 plus reference TRBV5-1 and TRBJ1-2, the full variable domain is KAGVTQTPRYLIKTRGQQVTLSCSPISGHRSVSWYQQTPGQGLQFLFEYFSETQRNKGNFPGRFSGRQFSNSRSEMNVSTLELGDSALYLCASSAGQGVSYTFGSGTRLTVV.

For this clonotype: It is likely a read error, because the conserved phenylalanine at the end of the CDR3 is missing. This chain links TRBV15 with TRBJ1-1, with 7 bases matching TRBD1. The ends lost 11 bases at V and 4 bases at J; junction bases unmatched: 19. Germline CDR1 LNHNV, CDR2 YYDKDF (reference sequence). CDR3 length equals 16 residues. As DNA, the CDR3 is TGTGCCGACAGCAGAAGTAGGTTGGCAGGGGGCACTGAAGCTTTCCTT. It translates to CADSRSRLAGGTEAFL.

This clonotype was seen ten or more times. V and J are TRBV12-3 or TRBV12-4 and TRBJ2-3; TRBD2 matches 8 bases. The V gene end was trimmed by 6 bases and the J gene end by 2 bases; junction bases not matched to a gene: 7. The CDR3 has 15 residues. The CDR3 DNA reads as TGTGCCAGCAGGGATAGAGCGGGGGTCACAGATACGCAGTATTTT. Protein: CASRDRAGVTDTQYF.

V usage is TRBV4-1 and J usage is TRBJ2-7; 9 nucleotides align to TRBD1. V lost 2 bases, J lost 5 bases, and 10 bases stayed unmatched. The CDR3 contains 16 residues. The V gene's germline CDR1 is MGHRA and CDR2 YSYEKL. In nucleotides, the CDR3 is TGCGCCAGCAGCCAAAGAGGGAACAGGGGGCTCAACGAGCAGTACTTC. This encodes CASSQRGNRGLNEQYF.

This clonotype showed up many times. V is TRBV3-1 and J is TRBJ2-5, with 7 bases identical to TRBD1. There are 13 residues in the CDR3. Germline-derived CDR1 and CDR2 are LGHDT and YNNKEL (reference sequence). J gave up 5 bases and V 5 bases, and 5 bases lay outside the gene matches. CDR3 in DNA: TGTGCCAGCAGCGGACAGGTTGGTGAGACCCAGTACTTC. Protein: CASSGQVGETQYF.

This clonotype came up a few times. This rearrangement joins TRBV30 to TRBJ1-2; no reliable D call. Germline CDR1 GTSNPN, CDR2 SVGIG (reference sequence). The length of the CDR3 is 14 residues. V shed 4 bases and J shed 2 bases, with 14 bases lying between them. The CDR3 DNA is TGTGCCTGGATTTCGAGGGTCCCAAACTATGGCTACACCTTC. It yields the protein CAWISRVPNYGYTF. The full variable domain, in which reference TRBV30 and TRBJ1-2 provide the parts outside the CDR3, is SQTIHQWPATLVQPVGSPLSLECTVEGTSNPNLYWYRQAAGRGLQLLFYSVGIGQISSEVPQNLSASRPQDRQFILSSKKLLLSDSGFYLCAWISRVPNYGYTFGSGTRLTVV.

Only a few counts were recorded for this clonotype. The V gene is TRBV7-2, the J gene TRBJ2-1; TRBD2 agrees at 13 bases. The CDR3 extends over 23 amino acids. Germline lookup yields CDR1 SGHTA and CDR2 FQGNSA. Trimming took 4 bases from V and 0 from J; bases not matched to a gene: 21. This CDR3 is CASSSPTSGTSGRAEGSYNEQFF. CDR3 nucleotides: TGTGCCAGCAGCTCACCCACCTCGGGTACTAGCGGGAGGGCCGAGGGCTCCTACAATGAGCAGTTCTTC. The full variable domain, with the rest looked up from reference TRBV7-2 and TRBJ2-1, is GAGVSQSPSNKVTEKGKDVELRCDPISGHTALYWYRQSLGQGLEFLIYFQGNSAPDKSGLPSDRFSAERTGGSVSTLTIQRTQQEDSAVYLCASSSPTSGTSGRAEGSYNEQFFGPGTRLTVL.

The chain has TRBV5-1 and TRBJ1-2; 7 nucleotides line up with TRBD1. V was pared by 3 bases and J by 5 bases, with 7 bases of the junction left unmatched. Germline CDR1 reads SGHRS; CDR2 reads YFSETQ. The CDR3 is 14 residues long. CDR3 bases: TGCGCCAGCAGCTCAAGACAGGGCCGGTATGGCTACACCTTC. It specifies CASSSRQGRYGYTF.

This clonotype was counted ten times or more. The rearrangement joins TRBV27 to TRBJ2-2, with TRBD2 matching over 9 bases. Germline CDR1 is MNHEY and CDR2 is SMNVEV (reference sequence). CDR3 length: 16 amino acids. Trimming at V came to 5 bases and at J to 2 bases, leaving 6 bases not matched to a gene. CDR3 sequence (DNA): TGTGCCAGCAGTGCCTTAGCGGGAGTAAACACCGGGGAGCTGTTTTTT. Its protein is CASSALAGVNTGELFF.

This sequence joins TRBV7-2 and TRBJ1-1; TRBD1 is a possible D gene (5 bases). CDR1 and CDR2 (germline): SGHTA, FQGNSA. The CDR3 spans 18 residues. The V end was cut by 2 bases, the J end by 5 bases, with 24 bases between. The CDR3 spells CASSLRLRRRGELTEAFF. DNA for the CDR3: TGTGCCAGCAGCTTAAGGCTACGACGACGGGGGGAATTGACTGAAGCTTTCTTT.

This clonotype was observed many times. V usage is TRBV5-1 and J usage is TRBJ2-3; TRBD1 or TRBD2 may be the D gene (5 bases each). Germline CDR1 is SGHRS and CDR2 is YFSETQ. V was shortened by 0 bases and J by 1 base, with 6 bases between the two germline ends. The CDR3 runs 14 residues. In DNA, the CDR3 is TGCGCCAGCAGCTTGGAGGGACGCACAGATACGCAGTATTTT. This encodes CASSLEGRTDTQYF.

This clonotype was detected only a few times. The chain is built from TRBV7-9 and TRBJ2-1; TRBD2 might be the D (6 bases). The V and J ends lost 7 bases and 8 bases respectively, with 21 bases between them. Germline CDR1 is SEHNR and CDR2 is FQNEAQ (reference sequence). The CDR3 contains 15 residues. In nucleotides, the CDR3 is TGTGCCAGCATCCCAACGGGCCTAGCGTTCGATGAGCAGTTCTTC. Amino acids: CASIPTGLAFDEQFF. The full variable domain, completed using reference TRBV7-9 and TRBJ2-1, is DTGVSQNPRHKITKRGQNVTFRCDPISEHNRLYWYRQTLGQGPEFLTYFQNEAQLEKSRLLSDRFSAERPKGSFSTLEIQRTEQGDSAMYLCASIPTGLAFDEQFFGPGTRLTVL.

V and J are TRBV4-1 and TRBJ2-7, with 7 bases identical to TRBD2. CDR1 MGHRA and CDR2 YSYEKL come from the germline V gene. The J segment lost 0 bases and the V segment lost 1 base, leaving 12 bases of the junction unmatched. The CDR3 is 18 residues long. This CDR3 is CASSQVIAIGGSSYEQYF. Here the CDR3 DNA reads TGCGCCAGCAGCCAAGTTATTGCTATAGGCGGGAGCTCCTACGAGCAGTACTTC.

The V call is TRBV27, the J call TRBJ2-7; TRBD1 aligns across 9 bases. CDR3 size: 15 residues. CDR1 is MNHEY and CDR2 is SMNVEV in the germline V gene (reference sequence). V shed 7 bases and J 2 bases; nucleotides not matched to a gene: 9. The CDR3 loop is CASNHLGTGPYEQYF. CDR3 sequence (DNA): TGTGCCAGCAACCATTTGGGGACAGGGCCCTACGAGCAGTACTTC.

The sample holds many counts of this clonotype. The genes are TRBV7-3 and TRBJ2-7, with a weak D call TRBD2 (6 bases). The CDR3 loop spans 13 amino acids. Germline loops: CDR1 SGHTA, CDR2 FQGTGA. V lost 2 bases and J 7 bases, leaving 12 bases between the germline ends. CDR3 sequence: CASSLGGAGEQYF. The DNA for the CDR3 is TGTGCCAGCAGCTTAGGAGGGGCGGGTGAGCAGTACTTC.

This clonotype has only a few counts. V gene TRBV28 combines with J gene TRBJ2-3; D is perhaps TRBD2 (5 bases). The CDR3 length is 15 residues. Looked up from germline, CDR1 is MDHEN and CDR2 is SYDVKM. V was trimmed by 7 bases and J by 0 bases, leaving 14 bases between them. The CDR3 loop is CASTLAGVSTDTQYF. CDR3 nucleotide sequence: TGTGCCAGCACTCTGGCGGGCGTGAGCACAGATACGCAGTATTTT.

J is TRBJ2-7 and V is TRBV25-1; D not certain. The CDR3 runs to 16 residues. In germline, CDR1 is MGHDK, CDR2 SYGVNS. Trimming stripped 6 bases from V and 0 bases from J, with 18 bases between. The CDR3 spells CASSALSDPISYEQYF. For the CDR3, the DNA is TGTGCCAGCAGCGCCCTTTCAGATCCCATCTCCTACGAGCAGTACTTC.

This sequence joins TRBV12-3 or TRBV12-4 and TRBJ1-1; no definite D call. With 4 bases removed from V and 0 bases from J, the gap between germline ends came to 12 bases. The CDR3 spans 15 residues. CDR3 in DNA: TGTGCCAGCAGTTACCTTGGACCCATGAACACTGAAGCTTTCTTT. Translated: CASSYLGPMNTEAFF.